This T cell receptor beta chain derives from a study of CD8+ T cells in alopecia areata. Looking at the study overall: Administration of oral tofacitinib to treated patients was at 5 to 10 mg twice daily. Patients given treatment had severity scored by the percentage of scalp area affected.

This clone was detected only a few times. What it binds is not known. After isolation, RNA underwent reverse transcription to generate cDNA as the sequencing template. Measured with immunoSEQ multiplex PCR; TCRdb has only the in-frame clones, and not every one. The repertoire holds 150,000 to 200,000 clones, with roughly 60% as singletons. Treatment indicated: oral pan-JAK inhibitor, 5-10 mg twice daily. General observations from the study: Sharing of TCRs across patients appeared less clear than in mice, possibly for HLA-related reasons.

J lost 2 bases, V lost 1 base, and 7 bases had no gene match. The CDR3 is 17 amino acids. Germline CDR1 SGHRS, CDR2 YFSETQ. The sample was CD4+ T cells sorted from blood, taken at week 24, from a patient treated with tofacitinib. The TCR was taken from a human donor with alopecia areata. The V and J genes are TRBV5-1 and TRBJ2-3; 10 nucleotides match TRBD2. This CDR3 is CASSLKASGGLTDTQYF. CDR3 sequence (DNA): TGCGCCAGCAGCTTGAAGGCTAGCGGGGGCCTCACAGATACGCAGTATTTT.